These 18 T cell receptor beta chains came from one sample sequenced in a study of blood T cell repertoires in COVID-19. Assay: immunoSEQ multiplex PCR; the TCRdb copy retains only in-frame clones and omits some. The data show 120,000 to 150,000 clones, around 86% seen once. Sequenced input: peripheral blood. These TCRs come from a human donor in a cohort sampled during active COVID-19.

The CDR3 nucleotides are TGTGCCAGCTCACCCCCAGCGGGAGGGCTCACAGATACGCAGTATTTT. It specifies CASSPPAGGLTDTQYF. The V and J genes are TRBV18 and TRBJ2-3; TRBD2 matches at 10 bases. Germline V gene data show CDR1 as KGHSH and CDR2 as LQKENI. The CDR3 has 16 amino acids. J lost 2 bases, V lost 3 bases, and 5 bases had no gene match.

The genes are TRBV10-3 and TRBJ2-1; 11 bases map to TRBD2. V lost 1 base, J lost 10 bases, and 9 bases stayed unmatched. This CDR3 has 16 residues. Germline assignment: CDR1 ENHRY and CDR2 SYGVKD. The CDR3 loop is CAISEWTSGSGGEQFF. The CDR3, as DNA: TGTGCCATCAGTGAGTGGACTAGCGGGTCGGGGGGGGAGCAGTTCTTC.

This chain joins TRBV7-3 and TRBJ2-2; 10 bases map to TRBD1. The CDR3 consists of 15 residues. V was clipped by 2 bases and J by 6 bases; unmatched bases: 3. The germline V gene has CDR1 SGHTA and CDR2 FQGTGA. The CDR3 loop is CASSLGTGVPGELFF. The CDR3 bases are TGTGCCAGCAGCTTAGGGACAGGGGTGCCCGGGGAGCTGTTTTTT.

This clone has only one observation. This chain uses TRBV11-3 with TRBJ2-3; D not resolved. CDR1 and CDR2 from the germline V gene are SGHNT and YENEEA. The CDR3 runs to 14 residues. V lost 1 base, J lost 4 bases, and 9 bases lay in between. The CDR3 sequence is CASSLVPSSDTQYF. For the CDR3, the DNA is TGTGCCAGCAGCTTAGTTCCAAGCTCAGATACGCAGTATTTT.

V gene TRBV6-2 or TRBV6-3 combines with J gene TRBJ1-6, with D perhaps matching TRBD1 (5 bases). Trimming removed 5 bases at V and 8 bases at J, with 10 bases between. This CDR3 contains 13 residues. Germline V gene data show CDR1 as MNHEY and CDR2 as SVGEGT. CDR3 loop: CASSNDRYSPLHF. DNA for the CDR3: TGTGCCAGCAGTAATGACAGATATTCACCCCTCCACTTT.

The gene calls are TRBV18 and TRBJ2-7, with D uncertain. This CDR3 region has 14 residues. Trimming cost V 6 bases and J 3 bases, with 15 bases left between them. Germline loops: CDR1 KGHSH, CDR2 LQKENI. The DNA of the CDR3 is TGTGCCAGCTCCAAGGAGTCTGCCGGCTACGAGCAGTACTTC. Encoded protein: CASSKESAGYEQYF.

This sequence joins TRBV19 and TRBJ1-1; 7 bases map to TRBD1. The CDR3 covers 13 residues. In germline, CDR1 is LNHDA, CDR2 SQIVND (reference sequence). The junction had 9 bases not matched to a gene; V was cut back by 3 bases and J by 11 bases. CDR3 sequence reads: CASSIAAGGLAFF. The CDR3 DNA sequence: TGTGCCAGTAGTATCGCTGCAGGGGGTTTGGCTTTCTTT.

CDR3 region: CASSLAIAGAADTQYF. The DNA of the CDR3 is TGTGCCAGCAGCTTGGCAATAGCGGGAGCAGCTGATACGCAGTATTTT. J is TRBJ2-3 and V is TRBV5-5; 9 nucleotides agree with TRBD2. The CDR3 length is 16 residues. CDR1 and CDR2 from the germline V gene are SGHKS and YYEKEE (reference sequence). V dropped 0 bases and J dropped 6; count of bases not matched to a gene: 8.

The J gene is TRBJ2-7, the V gene TRBV19; 8 bases are shared with TRBD2. Germline lookup yields CDR1 LNHDA and CDR2 SQIVND (reference sequence). V lost 3 bases and J lost 7; bases outside the gene matches: 8. CDR3 length: 14 amino acids. CDR3: CASSIGRGLGEQYF. CDR3 nucleotide sequence: TGTGCCAGTAGTATCGGGAGGGGCCTAGGTGAGCAGTACTTC.

This clone appeared a few times. The chain carries TRBV7-3 and TRBJ2-1; 11 bases line up with TRBD2. This CDR3 region has 15 residues. The J segment lost 3 bases and the V segment lost 4 bases, leaving 2 bases of the junction unmatched. The V gene's germline CDR1 is SGHTA and CDR2 FQGTGA. This CDR3 reads CASSWLAGGYNEQFF. In DNA form, the CDR3 reads TGTGCCAGCAGCTGGCTAGCGGGAGGCTACAATGAGCAGTTCTTC.

The chain couples TRBV5-1 to TRBJ2-7, with 7 bases fitting TRBD2. V lost 5 bases to trimming and J lost 3 bases; unmatched junction nucleotides: 17. The CDR3 runs 17 residues. Germline CDR1 SGHRS, CDR2 YFSETQ. In DNA, the CDR3 is TGCGCCAGCAGTTGGGGATGGGGGAGGGACTCTAGCTACGAGCAGTACTTC. This codes for CASSWGWGRDSSYEQYF.

J is TRBJ1-1 and V is TRBV28; the match to TRBD1 covers 7 bases. Trimming took 3 bases from V and 6 from J; bases not matched to a gene: 1. This CDR3 spans 12 amino acids. The germline CDR1 and CDR2 sequences are MDHEN and SYDVKM. The CDR3 DNA reads as TGTGCCAGCAGTTTTGACAGGGCTGAAGCTTTCTTT. Amino acid sequence: CASSFDRAEAFF. The variable domain in full, completed from reference TRBV28 and TRBJ1-1, reads DVKVTQSSRYLVKRTGEKVFLECVQDMDHENMFWYRQDPGLGLRLIYFSYDVKMKEKGDIPEGYSVSREKKERFSLILESASTNQTSMYLCASSFDRAEAFFGQGTRLTVV.

This clone was seen once. Just one base apart from a much larger clone, this may be a read error. The identical CDR3 is also encoded by other nucleotide sequences in the sample. The V call is TRBV12-3 or TRBV12-4, the J call TRBJ1-2; D gene uncertain. This CDR3 is 13 amino acids long. V was pared by 2 bases and J by 0 bases, with 4 bases between. The CDR3 loop is CASSLTANYGYTF. The CDR3 DNA reads as TGTGCCAGCAGTTTAACAGCTAACTATGGCTACACCTTC.

V gene TRBV10-3 combines with J gene TRBJ2-5; D uncertain. The germline V gene encodes CDR1 ENHRY and CDR2 SYGVKD. This CDR3 is 13 amino acids long. The V and J ends lost 6 bases and 4 bases respectively, with 12 bases between them. The chain's CDR3 is CAISPGSGETQYF. The CDR3 bases are TGTGCCATCAGCCCAGGCTCCGGAGAGACCCAGTACTTC.

The rearrangement uses TRBV15 and TRBJ1-4; no firm D call. The CDR3 has 13 amino acids. Deletions cut 0 bases from V and 8 bases from J, with 7 bases between. Germline values: CDR1 LNHNV, CDR2 YYDKDF (reference sequence). The CDR3 nucleotides are TGTGCCACCAGCAGAGATTTCAAAGAAAAACTGTTTTTT. Residues: CATSRDFKEKLFF.

CDR3 sequence reads: CASSFDIGPGNEQFF. The CDR3 nucleotides are TGTGCCAGCAGCTTCGATATAGGCCCGGGGAATGAGCAGTTCTTC. V is TRBV11-2 and J is TRBJ2-1; possible D gene TRBD2, 5 bases. The CDR3 has 15 amino acids. V lost 3 bases and J 7 bases, leaving 16 bases between the germline ends. In germline, CDR1 is SGHAT, CDR2 FQNNGV.

This rearrangement joins TRBV7-8 to TRBJ1-1; 9 nucleotides agree with TRBD1. The trim removed 6 bases at V and 3 bases at J, leaving 2 bases unmatched. The germline V gene has CDR1 SGHVS and CDR2 FQNEAQ. The CDR3 loop spans 13 amino acids. CDR3 bases: TGTGCCAGCAGGGGACAGGGTTACACTGAAGCTTTCTTT. Protein product: CASRGQGYTEAFF.

The chain employs TRBV24-1 and TRBJ1-5; D unresolved. The V end lost 2 bases, the J end lost 7 bases, and 5 bases lay between the germline ends. The germline V gene encodes CDR1 KGHDR and CDR2 SFDVKD. The CDR3 length is 12 residues. The CDR3 sequence: CATSDSGQPQHF. The CDR3 DNA is TGTGCCACCAGTGATTCGGGGCAGCCCCAGCATTTT.